This is a list of T cell receptor beta chains from one sample in a study of shared clonotypes between healthy human individuals. Produced via immunoSEQ multiplex PCR; TCRdb's table is partial and in-frame only. The sample includes some 2,000,000 clones, approximately 94% seen only once; the top ten take roughly 0.13%. The sample was naive CD4+ T cells sorted from blood. These receptors came from a man between 18 and 35 years old in good health. The CDR3 runs from the conserved cysteine through the conserved F or W.

v_call,j_call,cdr3_length,cdr3_aa
TRBV2,TRBJ2-3,17,CASSEIRRGSSTDTQYF
TRBV10-3,TRBJ1-2,12,CAIDRGRYGYTF
TRBV7-2,TRBJ2-7,15,CASSFPDRAAYEQYF
TRBV6-5,TRBJ2-7,15,CASSYSTDRGGEQYF
TRBV2,TRBJ1-1,18,CASRTDFGLLTPNTEAFF
TRBV6-1,TRBJ1-2,12,CASRGGNYGYTF
TRBV5-1,TRBJ2-7,14,CASKKAPGVHEQYF
TRBV7-9,TRBJ1-6,15,CASSSRQVLYSPLHF
TRBV20-1,TRBJ2-5,10,CSAIRETQYF
TRBV10-3,TRBJ2-1,15,CAISVRNAEFNEQFF
TRBV9,TRBJ1-5,15,CASSVGGWGNQPQHF
TRBV9,TRBJ2-1,16,CASSAVAGVDNNEQFF
TRBV4-1,TRBJ1-4,12,CASRQRGEKLFF
TRBV2,TRBJ2-1,14,CATSMARGYNEQFF
TRBV5-1,TRBJ1-2,15,CASSLRFGKEDGYTF
TRBV7-2,TRBJ2-3,16,CASSLLLAGGTDTQYF
TRBV6-1,TRBJ2-4,13,CASSEATENIQYF
TRBV2,TRBJ1-6,12,CASSDRFQTLHF
TRBV6-1,TRBJ2-7,17,CASSEALRQAGAYEQYF
TRBV5-1,TRBJ2-7,14,CASSLAQVTYEQYF
TRBV9,TRBJ2-1,16,CASSVATSGGRNEQFF
TRBV4-1,TRBJ2-7,17,CASSHSPIGLIPYEQYF
TRBV9,TRBJ2-7,15,CASSVGTGGFNEQYF
TRBV2,TRBJ2-4,15,CASTVEGGAKNIQYF
TRBV6-1,TRBJ1-1,13,CASRWQINTEAFF
TRBV2,TRBJ2-7,14,CTSSPGGLTYEQYF
TRBV7-9,TRBJ2-1,15,CASSLALRVYNEQFF
TRBV5-1,TRBJ1-3,14,CASSLQGPGNTIYF
TRBV7-9,TRBJ2-7,14,CASSRQGGTYEQYF
TRBV21-1,TRBJ2-3,14,CASSKAGETDTQYF
TRBV29-1,TRBJ1-3,13,CSVERQGGNTIYF
TRBV5-1,TRBJ2-7,16,CASSLAVGQGAYEQYF
TRBV6-6,TRBJ1-2,14,CASSTQGGGYGYTF
TRBV5-5,TRBJ2-1,15,CASSLLAGRYNEQFF
TRBV18,TRBJ1-4,17,CASSPIQTAQGDEKLFF
TRBV4-3,TRBJ2-5,15,CASSRGQGSSETQYF
TRBV7-2,TRBJ2-2,17,CASSFPAGGHITGELFF
TRBV9,TRBJ1-1,15,CASSSTGDGWAEAFF
TRBV30,TRBJ2-7,12,CATGQSTSEQYF
TRBV5-4,TRBJ2-1,14,CASSSLARYNEQFF
TRBV5-4,TRBJ2-3,13,CASSLVGPDTQYF
TRBV6-6,TRBJ2-2,14,CASSLIGRAGELFF
TRBV25-1,.,14,CASSRGGSSYEQYF
TRBV2,TRBJ2-7,14,CATAGQGALSEQYF
TRBV28,TRBJ1-2,15,CASSFGDTTSYGYTF
TRBV5-1,TRBJ1-1,12,CASSFDRGAGFF
TRBV5-6,TRBJ2-7,11,CASQRDYEQYF
TRBV27,TRBJ2-7,15,CASSLEGQGSHEQYF
TRBV30,TRBJ2-1,13,CAWRELPFDEQFF
TRBV5-8,TRBJ1-5,15,CASSFGKQGSQPQHF
TRBV27,TRBJ1-6,14,CASSGAIGISPLHF
TRBV5-4,TRBJ2-1,15,CASSFTGGVYNEQFF
TRBV11-2,TRBJ2-7,11,CAGGRGREQYF
TRBV5-1,TRBJ1-4,12,CASSLGDEKLFF